These 30 T cell receptor beta chains were sequenced from one sample in a study of beta chain features in type 1 diabetes. Study-level results: In every one of the four CD4+ subsets, TCRB CDR3s were moderately but significantly shorter in Type 1 diabetes patients.

Their recognized antigens are unknown. The authors reverse transcribed all of the isolated RNA, so sequencing captured expressed TCRB transcripts. Sequencing was performed with immunoSEQ multiplex PCR; in TCRdb, only in-frame clones are kept and a portion is missing. The repertoire consists of over 600,000 clones, with roughly 12% occurring once and the leading ten covering more than 0.1%. The specimen was naive CD4+ T cells from blood. These TCRs come from a young man with type 1 diabetes.

The J gene is TRBJ1-2, the V gene TRBV6-5, with 10 bases fitting TRBD1. Germline CDR1 and CDR2: MNHEY and SVGAGI. The J segment lost 5 bases and the V segment lost 5 bases, leaving 8 bases of the junction unmatched. The CDR3 runs to 15 residues. The CDR3 loop is CASSPDRGQGYGYTF. CDR3 DNA: TGTGCCAGCAGTCCAGACAGGGGGCAGGGATATGGCTACACCTTC.

This chain joins TRBV18 and TRBJ1-2; 7 nucleotides line up with TRBD1. Germline-derived CDR1 and CDR2 are KGHSH and LQKENI. The trim removed 3 bases at V and 6 bases at J, leaving 4 bases unmatched. The CDR3 is 13 residues long. The CDR3 nucleotides are TGTGCCAGCTCACCGAAGGGGGCGAATGGCTACACCTTC. The encoded protein is CASSPKGANGYTF. The entire variable domain, with the rest obtained from reference TRBV18 and TRBJ1-2, is as follows: NAGVMQNPRHLVRRRGQEARLRCSPMKGHSHVYWYRQLPEEGLKFMVYLQKENIIDESGMPKERFSAEFPKEGPSILRIQQVVRGDSAAYFCASSPKGANGYTFGSGTRLTVV.

This clone was found a few times. V is TRBV2 and J is TRBJ2-7; D gene unclear. CDR3 length: 13 residues. Trimming took 5 bases from V and 2 from J, leaving 10 bases between them. Germline V gene sequence: CDR1 SNHLY, CDR2 FYNNEI. The chain's CDR3 is CASSPGRTYEQYF. CDR3 coding DNA: TGTGCCAGCAGTCCCGGCAGAACCTACGAGCAGTACTTC.

This chain links TRBV13 with TRBJ2-3; perhaps TRBD2 as D (6 bases). V lost 7 bases to trimming and J lost 2 bases, with 22 bases between them. CDR3 length: 17 amino acids. Per germline, CDR1 PRHDT and CDR2 FYEKMQ (reference sequence). The CDR3 nucleotides are TGTGCCAGCACCCTCAGGAGGGGCGGGGCTTACACAGATACGCAGTATTTT. Its translation: CASTLRRGGAYTDTQYF.

The sample holds a few counts of this clone. This rearrangement joins TRBV30 to TRBJ2-1; possible D gene TRBD1, 7 bases. CDR1 is GTSNPN, CDR2 SVGIG, per germline (reference sequence). V lost 1 base, J lost 10 bases, and 20 bases lay in between. This CDR3 region has 15 residues. In DNA form, the CDR3 reads TGTGCCTGGAGTGGGAGGGGGCCTTCAGGAATCGAGCAGTTCTTC. Translating it yields CAWSGRGPSGIEQFF.

The chain carries TRBV28 and TRBJ2-2; 8 bases match TRBD2. With V trimmed by 4 bases and J by 1 base, 2 bases remained unmatched. Germline lookup yields CDR1 MDHEN and CDR2 SYDVKM. The CDR3 extends over 15 amino acids. DNA for the CDR3: TGTGCCAGCAGTTCCAGCGGGGGGAACACCGGGGAGCTGTTTTTT. It is translated as CASSSSGGNTGELFF. Full variable domain (missing parts from reference TRBV28 and TRBJ2-2): DVKVTQSSRYLVKRTGEKVFLECVQDMDHENMFWYRQDPGLGLRLIYFSYDVKMKEKGDIPEGYSVSREKKERFSLILESASTNQTSMYLCASSSSGGNTGELFFGEGSRLTVL.

This clone appeared a few times. The rearrangement uses TRBV6-5 and TRBJ1-6; D uncertain. Germline CDR1 is MNHEY and CDR2 is SVGAGI. The CDR3 runs to 15 residues. Trimming left V 8 bases short and J 7 bases short, with 18 bases between. The CDR3: CASSQVGGENSPLHF. In DNA form, the CDR3 reads TGTGCCAGCTCCCAAGTAGGCGGGGAAAATTCACCCCTCCACTTT.

This sequence joins TRBV18 and TRBJ2-5, with D unclear. The CDR3 loop spans 15 amino acids. Looked up from germline, CDR1 is KGHSH and CDR2 is LQKENI. Between the trimmed V and J ends, which lost 2 bases and 3 bases, there was a span of 13 bases. The CDR3 here is CASSPRAPPEETQYF. The CDR3, as DNA: TGTGCCAGCTCACCAAGGGCTCCACCCGAAGAGACCCAGTACTTC.

The CDR3 DNA follows: TGTGCCAGCAGTGTTGAGGGCTACACCTTC. Translating it yields CASSVEGYTF. The V call is TRBV2, the J call TRBJ1-2; no reliable D call. V was trimmed by 4 bases and J by 8 bases, leaving 5 bases between them. This CDR3 contains 10 residues. Looked up from germline, CDR1 is SNHLY and CDR2 is FYNNEI.

This clone was found a few times. The chain combines TRBV4-2 with TRBJ2-7; TRBD2 matches at 7 bases. The CDR3 consists of 16 residues. CDR1 and CDR2 (germline): LGHNA, YNFKEQ. Trimming at V came to 0 bases and at J to 0 bases, leaving 5 bases not matched to a gene. The CDR3 loop is CASSQDDGGSSYEQYF. The CDR3 DNA sequence: TGTGCCAGCAGCCAAGATGACGGGGGGAGCTCCTACGAGCAGTACTTC.

The table lists this clone with a few counts. The J gene is TRBJ1-5, the V gene TRBV19; possibly TRBD1 for D (6 bases). Germline values: CDR1 LNHDA, CDR2 SQIVND (reference sequence). Trimming cost V 3 bases and J 1 base, with 10 bases left between them. CDR3 length: 15 residues. For the CDR3, the DNA is TGTGCCAGTAGTATGGTGGACAGCAGCAATCAGCCCCAGCATTTT. Translating gives CASSMVDSSNQPQHF.

There are a few counts of this clone. The chain employs TRBV7-2 and TRBJ1-2, with TRBD1 identical over 7 bases. Germline lookup yields CDR1 SGHTA and CDR2 FQGNSA. The length of the CDR3 is 16 residues. The V and J ends lost 2 bases and 5 bases, in that order; junction bases with no gene match: 11. For the CDR3, the DNA is TGTGCCAGCAGCTTAAGGGGGAACAGGGGCGTTTATGGCTACACCTTC. Its protein product is CASSLRGNRGVYGYTF.

This clone has just a few counts. The chain has TRBV11-3 and TRBJ2-1; no clear D. This CDR3 comprises 14 residues. V dropped 4 bases and J dropped 10 bases, with 17 bases sitting between them. Germline CDR1 reads SGHNT; CDR2 reads YENEEA. CDR3 nucleotides: TGTGCCAGCAGCTCCTCCGGGTCCCAAAGGGAGCAGTTCTTC. Amino acid sequence: CASSSSGSQREQFF.

This clone was seen a single time. The chain uses TRBV7-2 and TRBJ2-1; D not resolved. CDR3 size: 15 residues. Germline CDR1 and CDR2: SGHTA and FQGNSA. Trimming shortened V by 1 base and J by 8 bases, and 15 bases separated the two germline ends. As DNA, the CDR3 is TGTGCCAGCAGCTTAGGTCTGGTGTTTGAGGATGAGCAGTTCTTC. It encodes CASSLGLVFEDEQFF.

This clone was seen a few times. The rearrangement uses TRBV4-1 and TRBJ1-5; 7 bases map to TRBD1. This CDR3 has 15 residues. Germline CDR1 and CDR2: MGHRA and YSYEKL. After removal of 3 bases from V and 3 bases from J, the junction contained 5 bases not matched to a gene. In DNA, the CDR3 is TGCGCCAGCAGCCATCCCGGACAGGTCAATCAGCCCCAGCATTTT. It translates to CASSHPGQVNQPQHF.

CDR3 in amino acids: CASSAPKTQYF. For the CDR3, the DNA is TGTGCCAGCAGTGCCCCGAAGACCCAGTACTTC. The gene calls are TRBV6-1 and TRBJ2-5; D gene uncertain. Germline V CDR1 and CDR2: MNHNS, SASEGT. With 4 bases removed from V and 6 bases from J, the gap between germline ends came to 6 bases. CDR3 length equals 11 residues.

This clone has only a few counts. The chain recombines TRBV4-3 with TRBJ2-3; 7 bases are shared with TRBD1. V was pared by 0 bases and J by 9 bases, with 3 bases of the junction left unmatched. CDR3 size: 13 residues. Germline V CDR1 and CDR2: LGHNA, YSLEER. The CDR3 here is CASSQDSTGTQYF. In DNA form, the CDR3 reads TGCGCCAGCAGCCAAGACTCGACAGGGACGCAGTATTTT.

This clone showed up just a few times. The rearrangement uses TRBV11-1 and TRBJ2-2; 10 bases are a match to TRBD2. The CDR3 loop spans 17 amino acids. The V gene end was trimmed by 4 bases and the J gene end by 3 bases; junction bases not matched to a gene: 8. Per the germline V gene, CDR1 is SGHAT and CDR2 is FQDESV (reference sequence). CDR3 protein: CASSSRPSGGDTGELFF. The CDR3 region has the DNA TGTGCCAGCAGCTCCCGCCCTAGCGGGGGTGACACCGGGGAGCTGTTTTTT.

This clone was recorded a few times. The genes are TRBV2 and TRBJ2-3; 8 nucleotides match TRBD2. The germline V gene has CDR1 SNHLY and CDR2 FYNNEI. V trimming: 2 bases; J trimming: 2 bases; junction bases outside the gene matches: 9. CDR3 size: 17 residues. CDR3 DNA sequence: TGTGCCAGCAGTGAAAGATTGCGGGGGGACTTCACAGATACGCAGTATTTT. Its protein product is CASSERLRGDFTDTQYF.

This clone was detected only a few times. Other DNA sequences in this sample translate to the same CDR3. This chain's CDR3 is CASSSTYEQYF. The CDR3 nucleotides are TGTGCCAGCAGCTCCACCTACGAGCAGTACTTC. The V and J genes are TRBV7-2 and TRBJ2-7; D uncertain. Deletions cut 4 bases from V and 2 bases from J, with 3 bases between. From germline, CDR1 is SGHTA and CDR2 FQGNSA. The CDR3 runs to 11 residues. Combining the CDR3 with reference TRBV7-2 and TRBJ2-7 gives the whole variable domain GAGVSQSPSNKVTEKGKDVELRCDPISGHTALYWYRQSLGQGLEFLIYFQGNSAPDKSGLPSDRFSAERTGGSVSTLTIQRTQQEDSAVYLCASSSTYEQYFGPGTRLTVT.

V is TRBV5-6 and J is TRBJ2-1; D gene uncertain. The germline gives CDR1 SGHDT, CDR2 YYEEEE. The CDR3 spans 11 residues. V was pared by 4 bases and J by 5 bases, with 4 bases between. The CDR3 DNA reads TGTGCCAGCAGCGTTCACAATGAGCAGTTCTTC. It specifies CASSVHNEQFF.

Worth noting for this clone: The sample carries other DNA sequences with the same CDR3. The rearrangement joins TRBV7-2 to TRBJ2-5, with a tentative D call TRBD2 (6 bases). Germline CDR1 reads SGHTA; CDR2 reads FQGNSA. The CDR3 spans 13 residues. V shed 3 bases and J shed 4 bases, with 9 bases lying between them. The CDR3 coding sequence is TGTGCCAGCAGCTTGATGGGGGGAGAGACCCAGTACTTC. Residues: CASSLMGGETQYF.

This chain joins TRBV9 and TRBJ1-1; D not certain. The V and J ends lost 3 bases and 1 base respectively, with 7 bases between them. Germline assignment: CDR1 SGDLS and CDR2 YYNGEE. The CDR3 totals 13 residues. The CDR3 region has the DNA TGTGCCAGCAGCGCCCCGCAGAACACTGAAGCTTTCTTT. The encoded protein is CASSAPQNTEAFF.

This clone was detected a few times. This sequence joins TRBV6-5 and TRBJ2-4; TRBD2 agrees at 12 bases. The germline V gene encodes CDR1 MNHEY and CDR2 SVGAGI. CDR3 length equals 15 residues. J was trimmed by 4 bases and V by 6 bases; bases with no gene match: 4. DNA for the CDR3: TGTGCCAGCAGGTCGACTAGCGGGGGAAAAAACATTCAGTACTTC. It encodes CASRSTSGGKNIQYF.

The chain links TRBV7-2 to TRBJ1-1; 9 bases align to TRBD1. J gave up 1 base and V 5 bases, and 8 bases lay outside the gene matches. The germline CDR1 and CDR2 sequences are SGHTA and FQGNSA. The CDR3 contains 16 residues. The CDR3 loop is CASSITGGERNTEAFF. For the CDR3, the DNA is TGTGCCAGCAGCATAACAGGGGGCGAGAGGAACACTGAAGCTTTCTTT.

This clone was seen more than once but under ten times. This chain joins TRBV5-4 and TRBJ1-2; tentative D call: TRBD1 (5 bases). The V and J ends lost 0 bases and 4 bases respectively, with 13 bases between them. CDR3 length: 15 residues. The V gene's germline CDR1 is SGHNT and CDR2 YYREEE (reference sequence). Here the CDR3 DNA reads TGTGCCAGCAGCTTGGACAGGCGAACTCTCTATGGCTACACCTTC. Amino acids: CASSLDRRTLYGYTF.

The rearrangement links TRBV4-2 to TRBJ1-2; D ambiguous. CDR3 size: 14 residues. Trimming pared 0 bases from V and 7 bases from J, leaving 12 bases between. Germline V gene sequence: CDR1 LGHNA, CDR2 YNFKEQ. For the CDR3, the DNA is TGTGCCAGCAGCCAAGACAGTCCTGGGTCTGGCTACACCTTC. Translated: CASSQDSPGSGYTF.

This clone has a handful of counts. The chain links TRBV30 to TRBJ1-4; 7 bases fit TRBD1. CDR1 and CDR2 (germline): GTSNPN, SVGIG (reference sequence). V lost 0 bases to trimming and J lost 5 bases; unmatched junction nucleotides: 6. The CDR3 totals 15 residues. The CDR3: CAWSVRDRDNEKLFF. The CDR3 region has the DNA TGTGCCTGGAGTGTACGCGACAGGGACAATGAAAAACTGTTTTTT.

Concerning this clone: Other DNA variants within this sample encode the same CDR3. The chain joins TRBV7-9 to TRBJ2-5; TRBD1 is a possible D gene (6 bases). This CDR3 contains 14 residues. Trimming removed 5 bases at V and 1 base at J, with 11 bases between. Germline V gene sequence: CDR1 SEHNR, CDR2 FQNEAQ (reference sequence). CDR3: CASSLRTAQETQYF. CDR3 DNA: TGTGCCAGCAGCCTCAGGACAGCCCAAGAGACCCAGTACTTC.

This clone showed up just a few times. The chain recombines TRBV7-2 with TRBJ1-1; the D is unclear. This CDR3 spans 14 amino acids. V was shortened by 3 bases and J by 0 bases, with 8 bases between the two germline ends. The V gene's germline CDR1 is SGHTA and CDR2 FQGNSA. The CDR3 DNA follows: TGTGCCAGCAGCTTGTTGCCAATGAACACTGAAGCTTTCTTT. Residues: CASSLLPMNTEAFF.